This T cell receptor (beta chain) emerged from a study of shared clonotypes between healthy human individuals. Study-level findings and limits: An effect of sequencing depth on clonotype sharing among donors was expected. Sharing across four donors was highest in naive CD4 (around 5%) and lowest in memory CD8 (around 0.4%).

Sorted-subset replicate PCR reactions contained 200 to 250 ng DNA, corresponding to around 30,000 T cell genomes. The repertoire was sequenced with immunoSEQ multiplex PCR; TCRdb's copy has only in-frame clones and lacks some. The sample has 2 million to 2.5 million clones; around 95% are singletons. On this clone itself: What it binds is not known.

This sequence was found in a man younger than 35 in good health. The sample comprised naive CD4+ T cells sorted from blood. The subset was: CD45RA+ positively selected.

CDR3 coding DNA: TGTGCCAGCAGCCGAGGAACAGGGGGCATCTATGGCTACACCTTC. Amino acid sequence: CASSRGTGGIYGYTF. The chain combines TRBV6-5 with TRBJ1-2, with 9 positions matching TRBD1. The length of the CDR3 is 15 residues. The trim removed 6 bases at V and 4 bases at J, leaving 9 bases unmatched. Per the germline V gene, CDR1 is MNHEY and CDR2 is SVGAGI.